The rows below give T cell receptor beta chains drawn from one sample of a study of regulatory T cells in long-lasting Graves disease. MiXCR, run by TCRdb on the multiplex PCR reads, gives a single entry per CDR3 protein. The sample has more than 350,000 distinct CDR3 sequences, approximately 15% seen once. A further study also used this sample, focusing on T cells in Graves' hyperthyroidism and ophthalmopathy.

The starting material was peripheral blood mononuclear cells (PBMCs), obtained at new diagnosis, from a patient treated with antithyroid drugs. The receptors were sampled from a woman between 25 and 40 years old with Graves disease. Each CDR3 is given with its conserved first and last residue. D genes are given only for firm matches. Size values are once, few and many counts, or a class for expanded clones, and some rows have none.

many,TRBJ2-3,TRBV2,TRBD1,TGTGCCAGCAACCGACAGGGGTGGACAGATACGCAGTATTTT,CASNRQGWTDTQYF
NA,TRBJ2-7,TRBV6-1,TRBD2,TGTGCCAGCAGTACCGCGGACGGGAGGCCCTACGAGCAGTACTTC,CASSTADGRPYEQYF
NA,TRBJ1-2,TRBV30,NA,TGTGCCTGGAGTAACGGACACAACTATGGCTACACCTTC,CAWSNGHNYGYTF
many,TRBJ2-7,TRBV28,NA,TGTGCCAGCAGAATTACCGGTGGTGGAATCTACGAGCAGTACTTC,CASRITGGGIYEQYF
many,TRBJ1-2,TRBV20-1,NA,TGCAGTGCCCCGCCTCCCCCGGGTACAGGGCACTATGGCTACACCTTC,CSAPPPPGTGHYGYTF
many,TRBJ2-1,TRBV7-3,NA,TGTGCCAGCAGCTCAAGACACGGCTCCTACAATGAGCAGTTCTTC,CASSSRHGSYNEQFF
many,TRBJ1-5,TRBV3-1,NA,TGTGCCAGCAGCCAAAGTGCGAGCAATCAGCCCCAGCATTTT,CASSQSASNQPQHF
many,TRBJ1-1,TRBV6-1,TRBD1,TGTGCCAGCAGGACCCGGAGGGGGCGCGTTCGAACTGAAGCTTTCTTT,CASRTRRGRVRTEAFF
many,TRBJ1-1,TRBV6-5,TRBD1,TGTGCCAGCAGTTACTCGATACAGGACCTCAGGGGGATGAACACTGAAGCTTTCTTT,CASSYSIQDLRGMNTEAFF
many,TRBJ2-3,TRBV5-5,NA,TGTGCCAGCAGGTTGGAGGGCCTCGGCACAGATACGCAGTATTTT,CASRLEGLGTDTQYF
many,TRBJ2-2,TRBV6-1,TRBD2,TGTGCCAGCATGGGGCTAGCGGGAGGCGGGGAGCTGTTTTTT,CASMGLAGGGELFF
NA,TRBJ2-1,TRBV29-1,TRBD2,TGCAGTGCTAGGGGTTCTAGCGGGAGTTTCTACAATGAGCAGTTCTTC,CSARGSSGSFYNEQFF
many,TRBJ1-2,TRBV19,NA,TGTGCCAGTAGTATAGCAGGCGCCAACTATGGCTACACCTTC,CASSIAGANYGYTF
many,TRBJ2-3,TRBV30,NA,TGTGCCTGGGAGGGAACCCCTAGCACAGATACGCAGTATTTT,CAWEGTPSTDTQYF
many,TRBJ1-3,TRBV18,TRBD1,TGTGCCAGCTCACCAATCGGGACAGGCTCTGGAAACACCATATATTTT,CASSPIGTGSGNTIYF
many,TRBJ2-7,TRBV7-2,NA,TGTGCCAGCACCCGATATCCACCCGCCGGGACTCCGGAGTATCAGTACTTC,CASTRYPPAGTPEYQYF
once,TRBJ1-5,TRBV5-1,NA,TGCGCCAGCAGCTTGGGGGACGGGGGGGTAGGCCAGCCCCAGCATTTT,CASSLGDGGVGQPQHF
once,TRBJ2-1,TRBV6-2/TRBV6-3,TRBD2,TGTGCCAGCAGTTACTCGGTGGGGGAGGGGGAGCAGTTCTTC,CASSYSVGEGEQFF
few,TRBJ1-4,TRBV6-1,NA,TGTGCCAGCAGTGTGTACAGGCCTTCTAATGAAAAACTGTTTTTT,CASSVYRPSNEKLFF
NA,TRBJ2-2,TRBV12-3/TRBV12-4,NA,TGTGCCAGCAGTGTTGGGGGGCACGGCGGGGAGCTGTTTTTT,CASSVGGHGGELFF
many,TRBJ2-7,TRBV28,NA,TGTGCCAGCAGTCCCAGGAGGGAGCAGTACTTC,CASSPRREQYF
many,TRBJ2-1,TRBV27,NA,TGTGCCAGCAGTCCCACGGGCGGGAATGAGCAGTTCTTC,CASSPTGGNEQFF
NA,TRBJ1-3,TRBV7-9,NA,TGTGCCAGCAGCTCAGCCCTAATCCCTGGAAACACCATATATTTT,CASSSALIPGNTIYF
few,TRBJ1-2,TRBV6-2/TRBV6-3,NA,TGTGCCAGCATTGAGGGGAGCTATGGCTACACCTTC,CASIEGSYGYTF
many,TRBJ2-3,TRBV20-1,TRBD1,TGCAGTGCTAGTAGGGACAGGGCCTCAGATACGCAGTATTTT,CSASRDRASDTQYF
NA,TRBJ2-7,TRBV19,TRBD2,TGTGCCAGTAGCGCTGCTAGCGGGAGTCCCTACGAGCAGTACTTC,CASSAASGSPYEQYF
few,TRBJ1-2,TRBV20-1,NA,TGCAGTGCTCACCCAGGCTCGGCCTATGGCTACACCTTC,CSAHPGSAYGYTF
many,TRBJ2-2,TRBV5-1,NA,TGCGCCAGCAGCTCCCACAGGGGGCTGACTAGCGGACACACCGGGGAGCTGTTTTTT,CASSSHRGLTSGHTGELFF
many,TRBJ1-2,TRBV29-1,NA,TGCAGCGTTGACGAGCCAGAGTATGGCTACACCTTC,CSVDEPEYGYTF
NA,TRBJ2-2,TRBV6-5,NA,TGTGCCAGCAGTTACGAGCTCGGCACCGGGGAGCTGTTTTTT,CASSYELGTGELFF
few,TRBJ2-7,TRBV15,NA,TGTGCCACCAGCAGAGATGGAAGGCCCCTCGAGCAGTACTTC,CATSRDGRPLEQYF
NA,TRBJ2-5,TRBV7-2,NA,TGTGCCAGCAGGCCCAGGGCCTTAGCGGACCAAGAGACCCAGTACTTC,CASRPRALADQETQYF
many,TRBJ2-7,TRBV11-2,NA,TGTGCCAGCAGCCGCCAAACTCTCGAGCAGTACTTC,CASSRQTLEQYF
many,TRBJ1-5,TRBV4-2,NA,TGTGCCAGCAGCCAAGGAAGCAGGGTCAGCAATCAGCCCCAGCATTTT,CASSQGSRVSNQPQHF
many,TRBJ2-1,TRBV6-5,NA,TGTGCCAGCAGTTACTCGGACCCCAAGGTCAATGAGCAGTTCTTC,CASSYSDPKVNEQFF
many,TRBJ2-7,TRBV20-1,TRBD2,TGCAGTGCTCGGCGGGGGGCCTACGAGCAGTACTTC,CSARRGAYEQYF
many,TRBJ2-1,TRBV27,NA,TGTGCCAGCAGTACAATCCAGGGCTATGAGCAGTTCTTC,CASSTIQGYEQFF
few,TRBJ2-2,TRBV6-1,TRBD2,TGTGCCAGCAAGGCTAGCGGGAACACCGGGGAGCTGTTTTTT,CASKASGNTGELFF
few,TRBJ2-3,TRBV24-1,NA,TGTGCCACCAGTGATGGGACCGCTAGCACAGATACGCAGTATTTT,CATSDGTASTDTQYF
few,TRBJ1-6,TRBV20-1,NA,TGCAGTGCTAGAGATCCGGGCCCTGGGAATTCACCCCTCCACTTT,CSARDPGPGNSPLHF
NA,TRBJ1-4,TRBV5-4,NA,TGTGCCAGCAGTTTATTGGTCCAGGGCAATGAAAAACTGTTTTTT,CASSLLVQGNEKLFF
many,TRBJ2-3,TRBV30,NA,TGTGCCTGCTACCCGGTGGATACGCAGTATTTT,CACYPVDTQYF
few,TRBJ2-5,TRBV7-3,TRBD2,TGTGCCAGCAGCTTAGGGGTTACTAGCGATAACCAAGTGACCCAGTACTTC,CASSLGVTSDNQVTQYF
NA,TRBJ2-6,TRBV12-3/TRBV12-4,NA,TGTGCCAGCAGTTCGCAACAGGAAGCTGGGGCCAACGTCCTGACTTTC,CASSSQQEAGANVLTF
many,TRBJ2-7,TRBV10-3,NA,TGTGCCATCAGTGATTGGGGGGAGAGGAGGGACGAGCAGTACTTC,CAISDWGERRDEQYF